Presented here are 22 T cell receptor beta chains from one specimen sequenced in a study of CD8+ T cells in alopecia areata. Sequencing used cDNA as its template, made by extracting RNA and reverse transcribing it. Data came from immunoSEQ multiplex PCR; TCRdb stores just in-frame clones and leaves some out. The sample shows 110,000 or so clones, under 40% of them seen only once. The sequencing sample was made of CD4+ T cells sorted from blood. These receptor sequences come from a human donor with alopecia areata.

This clone occurred a few times. This chain uses TRBV28 with TRBJ2-1, with 8 bases fitting TRBD1. Trimming removed 6 bases from V and 12 bases from J; junction bases left unmatched: 16. The CDR3 contains 15 residues. CDR1 and CDR2 (germline): MDHEN, SYDVKM. CDR3 in amino acids: CASSLSGGVRGGQFF. In DNA, the CDR3 is TGTGCCAGCAGCCTTTCAGGGGGCGTAAGGGGCGGGCAGTTCTTC.

This clone was seen only a few times. The V call is TRBV19, the J call TRBJ2-6, with D uncertain. Germline lookup yields CDR1 LNHDA and CDR2 SQIVND (reference sequence). The CDR3 is 16 amino acids. V was cut by 5 bases and J by 4 bases, with 15 bases left in between. This CDR3 is CASSHPRAMGANVLTF. The CDR3 DNA is TGTGCCAGTAGTCACCCCCGGGCCATGGGGGCCAACGTCCTGACTTTC.

The V call is TRBV9, the J call TRBJ1-2; D is unclear. The germline V gene encodes CDR1 SGDLS and CDR2 YYNGEE. Between the trimmed V and J ends, which lost 4 bases and 4 bases, there was a span of 14 bases. This CDR3 has 14 amino acids. Written as DNA, the CDR3 is TGTGCCAGCAGCCTAGATCATGGGCCCTATGGCTACACCTTC. Protein sequence: CASSLDHGPYGYTF.

J is TRBJ1-1 and V is TRBV30; TRBD1 aligns across 10 bases. V was pared by 5 bases and J by 5 bases, with 5 bases of the junction left unmatched. Per germline, CDR1 GTSNPN and CDR2 SVGIG (reference sequence). This CDR3 region has 13 residues. The CDR3 nucleotides are TGTGCCTGGCAGACAGGGGGCGATACTGAAGCTTTCTTT. The encoded protein is CAWQTGGDTEAFF.

The chain is built from TRBV7-2 and TRBJ1-5; D uncertain. The germline V and J ends were trimmed by 5 bases and 1 base, with 3 bases remaining between them. CDR3 length equals 12 residues. Germline lookup yields CDR1 SGHTA and CDR2 FQGNSA. The CDR3 loop is CASSPSNQPQHF. The CDR3 DNA sequence: TGTGCCAGCAGCCCGAGCAATCAGCCCCAGCATTTT.

CDR3: CASAGSGANVLTF. The CDR3, as DNA: TGTGCCAGTGCGGGCTCTGGGGCCAACGTCCTGACTTTC. The chain joins TRBV6-5 to TRBJ2-6; perhaps TRBD2 as D (5 bases). The germline CDR1 and CDR2 sequences are MNHEY and SVGAGI. The CDR3 extends over 13 amino acids. V lost 9 bases to trimming and J lost 0 bases, with 6 bases between them.

The rearrangement joins TRBV5-1 to TRBJ2-7, with TRBD2 matching 14 bases. V lost 4 bases and J lost 3; bases outside the gene matches: 12. The CDR3 has 18 amino acids. Germline V gene sequence: CDR1 SGHRS, CDR2 YFSETQ. DNA of the CDR3: TGCGCCAGCAGCCGGGGACTAGCGGGAGCAAATCCGGGCTACGAGCAGTACTTC. Translating gives CASSRGLAGANPGYEQYF.

Written as DNA, the CDR3 is TGTGCCAGCAGCCCCATGGGACAGGGATATGGCTACACCTTC. Protein product: CASSPMGQGYGYTF. The chain has TRBV7-2 and TRBJ1-2, with 9 positions matching TRBD1. Unmatched junction bases numbered 6, after V lost 5 bases and J lost 5 bases. The CDR3 covers 14 residues. Looked up from germline, CDR1 is SGHTA and CDR2 is FQGNSA.

This clone turned up a few times. CDR3 residues: CASSYSTGTLFF. The CDR3 DNA sequence: TGTGCCAGCAGTTACTCGACAGGGACGTTGTTCTTC. The chain has TRBV6-5 and TRBJ2-1, with 7 bases identical to TRBD1. V dropped 0 bases and J dropped 15; count of bases not matched to a gene: 5. CDR1 is MNHEY and CDR2 is SVGAGI in the germline V gene. The CDR3 covers 12 residues.

This clone was recorded once. The rearrangement links TRBV7-3 to TRBJ1-1; TRBD1 might be the D (5 bases). The germline V gene encodes CDR1 SGHTA and CDR2 FQGTGA. CDR3 size: 13 residues. V lost 5 bases, J lost 6 bases, and 13 bases lay in between. The CDR3 protein is CASSPGGVAEAFF. The CDR3 DNA sequence: TGTGCCAGCAGCCCTGGGGGGGTGGCTGAAGCTTTCTTT.

The J gene is TRBJ2-3, the V gene TRBV4-1; 12 bases line up with TRBD2. This CDR3 spans 17 amino acids. Trimming cost V 2 bases and J 5 bases; bases outside gene matches: 8. Germline V gene sequence: CDR1 MGHRA, CDR2 YSYEKL. In nucleotides, the CDR3 is TGCGCCAGCAGCCAACCGACTAGCGGGAGAATGGGAGATACGCAGTATTTT. Residues: CASSQPTSGRMGDTQYF.

This clone was counted between two and nine times. The chain couples TRBV29-1 to TRBJ1-4, with D possibly TRBD1 on 5 matching bases. V lost 3 bases and J 11 bases, leaving 16 bases between the germline ends. This CDR3 has 13 residues. Per germline, CDR1 SQVTM and CDR2 ANQGSEA. CDR3 sequence: CSVDLGGLEKLFF. The CDR3, as DNA: TGCAGCGTTGACTTGGGGGGACTCGAGAAACTGTTTTTT. The variable domain in full, completed from reference TRBV29-1 and TRBJ1-4, reads SAVISQKPSRDICQRGTSLTIQCQVDSQVTMMFWYRQQPGQSLTLIATANQGSEATYESGFVIDKFPISRPNLTFSTLTVSNMSPEDSSIYLCSVDLGGLEKLFFGSGTQLSVL.

This clone was detected only a few times. The gene calls are TRBV30 and TRBJ2-1; 13 positions agree with TRBD2. V dropped 5 bases and J dropped 10; count of bases not matched to a gene: 5. CDR3 length: 13 residues. Germline lookup yields CDR1 GTSNPN and CDR2 SVGIG (reference sequence). This CDR3 reads CAWAGLAGLEQFF. The CDR3 region has the DNA TGTGCCTGGGCGGGACTAGCGGGACTAGAGCAGTTCTTC.

This clone was picked up a small number of times. The rearrangement uses TRBV28 and TRBJ1-2, with D hard to call. V was clipped by 8 bases and J by 5 bases, with 6 bases between them. Germline-derived CDR1 and CDR2 are MDHEN and SYDVKM. The CDR3 has 10 residues. The CDR3 is CASGEYGYTF. CDR3 DNA: TGTGCCAGCGGGGAATATGGCTACACCTTC.

The table lists this clone with a few counts. This chain uses TRBV14 with TRBJ2-3; possibly TRBD1 or TRBD2 for D (5 bases each). CDR1 is SGHDN, CDR2 FVKESK, per germline. With 3 bases removed from V and 3 bases from J, the gap between germline ends came to 25 bases. The CDR3 loop spans 19 amino acids. CDR3 amino acids: CASSHAPGRLGRATDTQYF. CDR3 bases: TGTGCCAGCAGCCACGCGCCGGGACGCCTAGGACGGGCTACAGATACGCAGTATTTT.

Concerning this clone itself: One end of the junction fails to match germline, which may point to a read error. The chain recombines TRBV20-1 with TRBJ1-2; D ambiguous. Germline CDR1 reads DFQATT; CDR2 reads SNEGSKA (reference sequence). This CDR3 has 8 amino acids. CDR3 sequence: CSARDGPF. Written as DNA, the CDR3 is TGCAGTGCTAGAGACGGCCCGTTC.

The chain combines TRBV6-1 with TRBJ2-1; TRBD2 matches at 10 bases. The ends lost 4 bases at V and 5 bases at J; junction bases unmatched: 5. The CDR3 runs 15 residues. The germline V gene encodes CDR1 MNHNS and CDR2 SASEGT. The CDR3 DNA is TGTGCCAGCAGTGGAGGTAGCGGGGGGAACAATGAGCAGTTCTTC. As protein: CASSGGSGGNNEQFF.

In its sample, this clone was seen a few times. The V gene is TRBV5-1, the J gene TRBJ2-7; D possibly corresponds to TRBD1 (6 bases). CDR3 length equals 15 residues. Trimming took 0 bases from V and 3 from J, leaving 13 bases between them. CDR1 and CDR2 (germline): SGHRS, YFSETQ. CDR3 DNA sequence: TGCGCCAGCAGCTTGGGGTCGGCAGGGGACTACGAGCAGTACTTC. Amino acid sequence: CASSLGSAGDYEQYF.

The table lists this clone with a few counts. The CDR3 nucleotides are TGCGCCAGCAGATTCCGGGACAGGGGGAAATTCGATGGCTACACCTTC. This translates into CASRFRDRGKFDGYTF. This chain joins TRBV5-1 and TRBJ1-2; 11 nucleotides align to TRBD1. The germline V gene encodes CDR1 SGHRS and CDR2 YFSETQ. The ends lost 5 bases at V and 6 bases at J; junction bases unmatched: 12. The CDR3 runs to 16 residues.

The rearrangement uses TRBV29-1 and TRBJ2-7, with TRBD1 matching over 7 bases. The V segment lost 7 bases and the J segment 3 bases; nucleotides outside the gene matches: 6. There are 12 residues in the CDR3. Germline V CDR1 and CDR2: SQVTM, ANQGSEA. The CDR3 loop reads CSARDRFYEQYF. The DNA of the CDR3 is TGCAGCGCCCGGGACAGATTCTACGAGCAGTACTTC.

This chain links TRBV7-2 with TRBJ2-7, with a tentative D call TRBD2 (7 bases). The V and J ends lost 3 bases and 6 bases respectively, with 15 bases between them. There are 14 residues in the CDR3. Germline values: CDR1 SGHTA, CDR2 FQGNSA. As DNA, the CDR3 is TGTGCCAGCAGCTTTCGGTCGGCGGGGGCCGAGCAGTACTTC. Residues: CASSFRSAGAEQYF.

The chain employs TRBV4-2 and TRBJ1-6, with D hard to call. The CDR3 is made up of 14 amino acids. Trimming pared 8 bases from V and 8 bases from J, leaving 16 bases between. CDR1 LGHNA and CDR2 YNFKEQ come from the germline V gene. As DNA, the CDR3 is TGTGCCAGCGCAGCAGCTGAGGTGGATTCACCCCTCCACTTT. Translating it yields CASAAAEVDSPLHF.